This TCR beta chain is from a study of shared clonotypes between healthy human individuals (dated by TCRdb to the early 2020s). Regarding the research as a whole: Two women and a few men aged 18 to 49 years were included in the cohort. For each donor, CD4 naive and CD4 memory were each given three plates, CD8 naive was given two plates, and CD8 memory was given one plate. To estimate repertoire size and how much clonotypes are shared between individuals, the study performed deep sequencing of blood TCR repertoires from a few healthy adults. Libraries were prepared and TCR repertoires were sequenced by different laboratories using diverse techniques, in order to increase sequencing depth and limit assay-specific biases. Each donor's leukapheresis produced roughly between roughly 0.94 and 9.5 billion PBMCs.

General findings and caveats noted by the study authors: Compared with non-shared clonotypes, the clonotypes found in all four sorted-subset donors had higher generation probabilities. Sampling was limited to blood, and TCR repertoires in tissue likely differ from TCR repertoires in blood. Incomplete sequencing was indicated by rarefaction of sorted-subset datasets, despite the large sequencing depth. Because the study included only a small number of donors, the genetic and exposure-history diversity represented was limited. Larger estimated clonotype richness was generally found for naive subsets than for memory subsets. Around 5% of naive CD4, around 4% of naive CD8, around 2.3% of memory CD4, and over 0.35% of memory CD8 clonotypes were shared across a few donors. Based on pairwise subsampling, the degree of clonotype sharing among donors was expected to be affected by sequencing depth.

Looking up the germline V gene (reference sequence) yields CDR1 DFQATT and CDR2 SNEGSKA. Taken from cysteine to phenylalanine, the CDR3 has 11 residues. Of the read, only the CDR3 DNA is kept; its 33 bases are in frame from base 1. V lost 6 bases and J lost 7 bases; the stretch between them is 10 bases long. CD8 naive samples were obtained by positive selection for CCR7 among CD45RO-negative cells, yielding a CD45RA+CCR7+ population from which TemRA cells were excluded. The donors were healthy, HIV-negative adults with no recently reported acute infections or vaccinations. Every donor was a Caucasian adult residing in Nashville, Tennessee, USA. Blood was collected by leukapheresis, and PBMCs were isolated by Ficoll-Histopaque density gradient centrifugation and then cryopreserved in liquid nitrogen vapor phase. Purity and quantity of every magnetically sorted T cell population were checked by analytical flow cytometry. Each sorted fraction had its genomic DNA isolated and then quantified by UV absorbance on a Nanodrop 2000c.

Regarding this clone: There is no known antigen for this receptor. No base qualities exist here, and no much larger clone lies one base off it.

Using the deep immunoSEQ assay, multiplex PCR amplified TCR CDR3 regions from genomic DNA. For each cell subset, the extracted genomic DNA was distributed evenly across all wells of several immunoSEQ 96-well plates, and each plate served as one replicate. For sorted subsets, around 0.2 ug genomic DNA, equal to approximately 30,000 T cell genomes, was loaded into each replicate PCR. Purified libraries were measured with a Qubit 3.0 fluorometer, size-checked on a Bioanalyzer 2100, and measured again with the KAPA Library Quantification kit. Every immunoSEQ 96-well plate was sequenced on a dedicated single-read 150-cycle Illumina NextSeq 550 flow cell. The original pipeline was this. Because the immunoSEQ output included only junctional sequences and no quality scores, the filtering could not be the same as the filtering used for full-length reads. To assign V/J genes and CDR3, sequences were annotated using PyIR, a Python wrapper for IgBLAST v1.9, with IMGT germline references. Reads with weak V/J assignments (E-value above 1e-6), missing CDR3, stop codons, out-of-frame junctions, or ambiguous translated residues were removed. V3J clonotypes were defined as sequences sharing an identical inferred V gene, J gene, and CDR3 amino acid sequence. The percentage overlap between two repertoires was calculated by dividing the number of shared unique clonotypes by the size of the smaller repertoire. Three approaches were used to assess repertoire richness: RTK rarefaction, the Chao1 estimator, and Recon v2.1 estimates of unobserved clonotypes. Generation probabilities were computed with OLGA for all TCRbeta clonotypes obtained by the gDNA method from a few donors. Drawn from immuneACCESS, this table holds only the in-frame rearrangements with V and J called that TCRdb kept. Clones are partly lost; checked studies trace under half to an unresolved V gene and leave the rest unexplained. From that table come the V and J calls and clone size; the DNA was used to work out D and trimming. In this sample the table shows about 2 million clones, approximately 94% of which occur a single time. Jointly, the top ten make up 0.9% to 1.3% of the sample.

The receptor comes from a man between 18 and 35 years old in good health. Sequences were obtained from naive CD8+ T cells sorted from blood. Explained via the paper, the cell subset or site label denotes: CD45RA+CCR7+. The chain links TRBV20-1 with TRBJ2-1; a confident D gene designation cannot be given. The DNA reads TGCAGTGCGCCCGGCGGAAATGAGCAGTTCTTC. The translation is CSAPGGNEQFF.